Following are 20 T cell receptor beta chains from one sample sequenced in a study of low-dose radiotherapy and immunotherapy resistance in tumors. The time point here: before trial treatment. Primers used for first-strand cDNA, a TRAV- and TRBV-specific set, covered both alpha and beta chains. Amplification, which lasted around 22 PCR cycles, used a constant-region primer and V-primer adapter to amplify TCRs. Using its own MiXCR run on the reads, TCRdb lists one record per CDR3 protein. The data contain around 80,000 distinct CDR3 sequences, about 20% of them singletons. The sequencing used PBMCs, collected before treatment. Source of these receptors: a male donor with prostate cancer.

Many counts were recorded for this clonotype. This CDR3 reads CASSLSGNTEAFF. As DNA, the CDR3 is TGTGCCAGCAGTTTATCGGGGAACACTGAAGCTTTCTTT. This chain connects TRBV12-3 or TRBV12-4 to TRBJ1-1; D is ambiguous. The CDR3 contains 13 residues. The V end lost 2 bases, the J end lost 1 base, and 5 bases lay between the germline ends.

The table lists this clonotype with many counts. J is TRBJ1-1 and V is TRBV30; D not certain. The CDR3 extends over 15 amino acids. Between the trimmed V and J ends, which lost 0 bases and 0 bases, there was a span of 11 bases. Per the germline V gene, CDR1 is GTSNPN and CDR2 is SVGIG (reference sequence). CDR3 nucleotides: TGTGCCTGGAGTGTACTCGGGATAATGAACACTGAAGCTTTCTTT. It is translated as CAWSVLGIMNTEAFF. The whole variable domain, filled in from reference TRBV30 and TRBJ1-1, reads SQTIHQWPATLVQPVGSPLSLECTVEGTSNPNLYWYRQAAGRGLQLLFYSVGIGQISSEVPQNLSASRPQDRQFILSSKKLLLSDSGFYLCAWSVLGIMNTEAFFGQGTRLTVV.

In this sample, this clonotype turned up many times. The V call is TRBV20-1, the J call TRBJ1-5; D is undetermined. Deletions cut 1 base from V and 6 bases from J, with 16 bases between. Germline V gene sequence: CDR1 DFQATT, CDR2 SNEGSKA (reference sequence). This CDR3 region has 15 residues. CDR3 nucleotide sequence: TGCAGTGCTAGAGGTTTTGAGTTTACCGCTCAGCCCCAGCATTTT. Its protein is CSARGFEFTAQPQHF.

At least ten counts were recorded for this clonotype. V and J are TRBV13 and TRBJ2-1; no definite D call. V was clipped by 7 bases and J by 5 bases, with 6 bases between them. This CDR3 is built from 11 residues. The germline V gene has CDR1 PRHDT and CDR2 FYEKMQ (reference sequence). CDR3 region: CASNLNNEQFF. The DNA of the CDR3 is TGTGCCAGCAACCTAAACAATGAGCAGTTCTTC.

The chain joins TRBV19 to TRBJ2-7; 10 bases are shared with TRBD1. V gave up 6 bases and J gave up 7 bases; unmatched junction bases: 15. The length of the CDR3 is 16 residues. Looked up from germline, CDR1 is LNHDA and CDR2 is SQIVND (reference sequence). CDR3 loop: CASRSVTGGGRAEQYF. The CDR3 DNA is TGTGCCAGTAGGAGCGTGACAGGGGGCGGACGGGCAGAGCAGTACTTC.

This clonotype was recorded many times. The V and J genes are TRBV11-2 and TRBJ2-7, with TRBD2 matching over 9 bases. The CDR3 extends over 15 amino acids. CDR1 SGHAT and CDR2 FQNNGV come from the germline V gene. V dropped 1 base and J dropped 4; count of bases not matched to a gene: 5. This CDR3 reads CASSLASSGAYEQYF. The DNA for the CDR3 is TGTGCCAGCAGCTTAGCCTCTAGCGGGGCATACGAGCAGTACTTC.

This clonotype was counted between two and nine times. The chain carries TRBV6-2 or TRBV6-3 and TRBJ2-7, with a tentative D call TRBD1 (6 bases). The CDR3 contains 11 residues. Looked up from germline, CDR1 is MNHEY and CDR2 is SVGEGT. V was clipped by 8 bases and J by 5 bases, with 10 bases between them. The CDR3: CASRRGNEQYF. CDR3 bases: TGTGCCAGCCGCAGGGGTAACGAGCAGTACTTC.

This clonotype was seen repeatedly, ten times or more. V and J are TRBV3-1 and TRBJ2-1; 7 positions agree with TRBD1. The germline V gene has CDR1 LGHDT and CDR2 YNNKEL (reference sequence). The J segment lost 4 bases and the V segment lost 4 bases, leaving 7 bases of the junction unmatched. The CDR3 runs 15 residues. CDR3 sequence: CASSRAGTEYNEQFF. The CDR3 nucleotides are TGTGCCAGCAGCCGAGCCGGGACAGAATACAATGAGCAGTTCTTC.

This clonotype is termed medium-sized (0.01 to 0.1%). This chain uses TRBV28 with TRBJ2-1; 9 positions agree with TRBD2. The CDR3 extends over 16 amino acids. The germline V gene has CDR1 MDHEN and CDR2 SYDVKM. J lost 9 bases, V lost 1 base, and 10 bases had no gene match. CDR3 loop: CASSLFGGTSFSEQFF. CDR3 DNA sequence: TGTGCCAGCAGTTTATTTGGTGGGACTAGCTTCAGTGAGCAGTTCTTC.

V and J are TRBV6-2 or TRBV6-3 and TRBJ1-2; D ambiguous. V was shortened by 6 bases and J by 4 bases, with 12 bases between the two germline ends. From germline, CDR1 is MNHEY and CDR2 SVGEGT. The CDR3 totals 13 residues. The CDR3 here is CASSPDGIYGYTF. The CDR3 nucleotides read TGTGCCAGCAGCCCGGACGGGATCTATGGCTACACCTTC.

V is TRBV28 and J is TRBJ2-7; 9 bases are shared with TRBD2. This CDR3 comprises 16 residues. Germline V gene data show CDR1 as MDHEN and CDR2 as SYDVKM. Losses at the gene ends were 1 base for V and 4 bases for J; bases not matched to a gene: 8. The CDR3 loop reads CASSLYGAGGLYEQYF. CDR3 in DNA: TGTGCCAGCAGTTTATACGGGGCGGGGGGGCTGTACGAGCAGTACTTC.

The table lists this clonotype with many counts. The V and J genes are TRBV19 and TRBJ2-6; 7 bases match TRBD1. The CDR3 is 17 amino acids. With V trimmed by 0 bases and J by 6 bases, 8 bases remained unmatched. Germline V gene lookup returns CDR1 LNHDA and CDR2 SQIVND (reference sequence). The CDR3 loop is CASSIDPQGVKANVLTF. As DNA, the CDR3 is TGTGCCAGTAGTATAGATCCCCAGGGGGTTAAGGCCAACGTCCTGACTTTC.

This clonotype has a count of ten or more. This chain connects TRBV20-1 to TRBJ2-7; D unclear. Trimming took 3 bases from V and 2 from J, leaving 11 bases between them. Germline-derived CDR1 and CDR2 are DFQATT and SNEGSKA (reference sequence). The CDR3 has 13 residues. CDR3 sequence: CSASEGLPYEQYF. The CDR3 DNA sequence: TGCAGTGCTAGTGAAGGGTTACCCTACGAGCAGTACTTC.

As for this clonotype: Its ends do not fully match the called genes, so a read error is possible. This sequence joins TRBV5-1 and TRBJ2-3; weak D call: TRBD1 (8 bases). In germline, CDR1 is SGHRS, CDR2 YFSETQ. The CDR3 spans 16 residues. This chain's CDR3 is CASSPDRGGGTDTQYF. CDR3 nucleotides: TGTGCCAGCAGCCCAGACAGGGGAGGGGGCACAGATACGCAGTATTTT. The complete variable domain, with remaining parts taken from reference TRBV5-1 and TRBJ2-3, reads KAGVTQTPRYLIKTRGQQVTLSCSPISGHRSVSWYQQTPGQGLQFLFEYFSETQRNKGNFPGRFSGRQFSNSRSEMNVSTLELGDSALYLCASSPDRGGGTDTQYFGPGTRLTVL.

This clonotype was seen at least ten times. This chain connects TRBV19 to TRBJ2-3, with 8 positions matching TRBD2. CDR3 length equals 16 residues. V lost 5 bases, J lost 1 base, and 8 bases stayed unmatched. CDR1 and CDR2 from the germline V gene are LNHDA and SQIVND (reference sequence). CDR3 in amino acids: CASSSLKRGRTDTQYF. As DNA, the CDR3 is TGTGCCAGTAGTTCCCTGAAGCGGGGGCGCACAGATACGCAGTATTTT.

This clonotype has a count of ten or more. The J gene is TRBJ1-1, the V gene TRBV12-3 or TRBV12-4; tentatively, D is TRBD1 (5 bases). V dropped 6 bases and J dropped 5 bases, with 16 bases sitting between them. The CDR3 runs 14 residues. The CDR3 protein is CASRPRQLTTEAFF. CDR3 coding DNA: TGTGCCAGCAGACCTCGACAGCTTACGACTGAAGCTTTCTTT.

This chain connects TRBV10-3 to TRBJ2-1; tentative D call: TRBD2 (6 bases). Germline lookup yields CDR1 ENHRY and CDR2 SYGVKD. The CDR3 spans 14 residues. V lost 7 bases and J 10 bases, leaving 20 bases between the germline ends. The CDR3 sequence is CAITQTKAGYEQFF. The DNA of the CDR3 is TGTGCCATCACGCAGACCAAAGCGGGCTACGAGCAGTTCTTC.

This clonotype came up many times. This chain joins TRBV19 and TRBJ2-7, with a possible D match to TRBD2 (5 bases). With 6 bases removed from V and 5 bases from J, the gap between germline ends came to 11 bases. Germline V lookup: CDR1 LNHDA, CDR2 SQIVND (reference sequence). The CDR3 runs 12 residues. The CDR3 coding sequence is TGTGCCAGTAGGGGAGACGTGAACGAGCAGTACTTC. Its translation is CASRGDVNEQYF.

This clonotype was counted ten times or more. The gene calls are TRBV9 and TRBJ1-5, with TRBD1 identical over 8 bases. Germline CDR1 is SGDLS and CDR2 is YYNGEE. The CDR3 is made up of 15 amino acids. Trimming cost V 0 bases and J 6 bases; bases outside gene matches: 5. CDR3 amino acids: CASSVVRGRCQPQHF. CDR3 bases: TGTGCCAGCAGCGTAGTCAGGGGGCGATGTCAGCCCCAGCATTTT.

The sample holds many counts of this clonotype. The CDR3 region has the DNA TGTGCCAGCAGGGGCCTAAAACAGGGGTTTGGTCAGCCCCAGCATTTT. It encodes CASRGLKQGFGQPQHF. The genes are TRBV6-5 and TRBJ1-5; TRBD1 aligns across 7 bases. The CDR3 length is 16 residues. The V segment lost 6 bases and the J segment 6 bases; nucleotides outside the gene matches: 14. Germline CDR1 is MNHEY and CDR2 is SVGAGI.